This is a list of T cell receptor beta chains from one sample in a study of T cells after yellow fever vaccination. TCRdb recomputed calls from the 5' RACE reads with MiXCR, one row per CDR3 protein. The profile shows over 250,000 distinct CDR3 sequences, around 5.3% of them singletons. Sequencing used CD4+ T cells sorted from PBMCs, obtained on the day of the yellow fever booster vaccination. These receptors originate from a man between 18 and 29 years old who received the YFV17D yellow fever vaccine. Both conserved end residues are part of each CDR3. Fields, in order: V gene, D gene, J gene, CDR3 protein. A D gene is named only where the DNA matches it firmly.

>TRBV4-3|NA|TRBJ2-7
CASSRGPLSYEQYF
>TRBV4-1|NA|TRBJ2-1
CASSHPLAKQFF
>TRBV5-1|NA|TRBJ1-6
CASSPESSPDSPLHF
>TRBV11-2|NA|TRBJ2-7
CASSPRDGQDSYEQYF
>TRBV11-2|TRBD1|TRBJ1-2
CASSLTPRQGNYGYTF
>TRBV20-1|TRBD1|TRBJ1-2
CSGQGTRGYTF
>TRBV20-1|NA|TRBJ1-3
CSASKDTAGNTIYF
>TRBV3-1|NA|TRBJ1-4
CASSRGWANEKLFF
>TRBV9|NA|TRBJ1-4
CASSVYGGEKLFF
>TRBV20-1|NA|TRBJ2-3
CSAPDSASDTQYF
>TRBV5-1|NA|TRBJ1-2
CASSLVGVHYGYTF
>TRBV20-1|TRBD1|TRBJ2-7
CSARLTGAYEQYF
>TRBV20-1|TRBD2|TRBJ2-3
CSAPMLAVSTDTQYF
>TRBV12-3/TRBV12-4|NA|TRBJ1-4
CASSLMGAREKLFF
>TRBV9|NA|TRBJ2-3
CASSVDRNSDTQYF
>TRBV20-1|NA|TRBJ2-3
CSASKTPRAQYF
>TRBV4-1|NA|TRBJ2-5
CASSQDPQRQETQYF
>TRBV6-2/TRBV6-3|TRBD2|TRBJ2-5
CASSYLTSMKTQYF
>TRBV6-6|NA|TRBJ1-5
CASSLPRDLSSNQPQHF
>TRBV7-2|NA|TRBJ2-3
CASSPSLPSTDTQYF
>TRBV29-1|TRBD2|TRBJ2-3
CSVGLAGGVADTQYF
>TRBV18|NA|TRBJ1-3
CASSPETAPGNTIYF
>TRBV5-1|NA|TRBJ2-3
CASSLGRVPTDTQYF
>TRBV6-5|NA|TRBJ1-1
CASSDISNTEAFF
>TRBV30|TRBD2|TRBJ2-2
CAWVGLAGATGELFF
>TRBV7-2|TRBD1|TRBJ2-1
CASSFPDRGGQFF
>TRBV18|NA|TRBJ1-2
CASAPDASRTSGYTF
>TRBV3-1|NA|TRBJ2-5
CASSGGLVETQYF
>TRBV7-2|NA|TRBJ2-7
CASSLATGIYEQYF
>TRBV12-3/TRBV12-4|NA|TRBJ1-2
CASNSPTGYGYTF
>TRBV5-6|TRBD2|TRBJ2-3
CASSLLANSPDTQYF
>TRBV3-1|NA|TRBJ2-1
CASSHSRSSYNEQFF
>TRBV3-1|NA|TRBJ1-2
CASSLGDGYFYGYTF
>TRBV5-1|NA|TRBJ1-1
CASAQEINTEAFF
>TRBV7-2|TRBD2|TRBJ2-5
CASSPPSGTTRQETQYF
>TRBV27|TRBD2|TRBJ2-5
CASSWLEVSGIKETQYF
>TRBV7-6|NA|TRBJ2-2
CASSSSGVETGELFF